This T cell receptor beta chain was sequenced in a study of blood T cells in healthy people across ages. PCR was performed a second time for about 7 to 11 cycles using a sample-barcoded 5' primer and a J-beta primer mix. Tags on each cDNA molecule came from a template-switch adaptor with 12 random nucleotides. A single record per CDR3 protein comes from TCRdb applying MiXCR to the 5' RACE reads. The sample has over 600,000 distinct CDR3 sequences, around 38% seen once. Findings and caveats of the study: Since the PBMCs were unsorted, naive and antigen-experienced cells could not be conclusively compared. A roughly linear fall in TCR beta diversity per million T cells was seen with increasing age. Naive CD4+ cell counts and diversity both ran higher in long-lived than in aged donors.

A word on this clonotype: The antigen is not known.

The CDR3 extends over 16 amino acids. The V gene's germline CDR1 is MDHEN and CDR2 SYDVKM. The clonotype was recovered from an older man in good health. Sequenced material: blood. The chain is built from TRBV28 and TRBJ2-1, with D possibly being TRBD1 or TRBD2 (5 bases each). The better agreement between TRBJ2-7 and the DNA end casts doubt on the J call. The CDR3 loop is CASRLLGVSSYNEQYF. DNA for the CDR3: TGTGCCAGCAGGTTACTAGGGGTTAGCTCCTACAATGAGCAGTACTTC.